This is a list of T cell receptor beta chains from one sample in a study of T cell responses to AZD1222 COVID-19 vaccine. TCRdb keeps only in-frame clones here, not all; method: immunoSEQ multiplex PCR. Among 95,000 to 110,000 clones listed, roughly 85% were seen once. The sequenced sample was peripheral blood, obtained 28 days after the second AZD1222 dose. These receptors all stem from an adult who received the AZD1222 COVID-19 vaccine. CDR3s include the opening cysteine and the closing phenylalanine or tryptophan. A D gene is named only where the DNA matches it firmly. Not all rows give a size; the values are once, few, many and, for expanded clones, a class.

v_gene: TRBV7-2; abundance: .; d_gene: .; j_gene: TRBJ2-7; CDR3aa: CASRLRGGETYEQYF; CDR3nt: TGTGCCAGCAGACTGAGGGGGGGTGAGACATACGAGCAGTACTTC
v_gene: TRBV7-3; abundance: .; d_gene: TRBD1; j_gene: TRBJ1-1; CDR3aa: CASSLFGTANTEAFF; CDR3nt: TGTGCCAGCAGCTTATTTGGGACAGCGAACACTGAAGCTTTCTTT
v_gene: TRBV7-9; abundance: .; d_gene: TRBD1; j_gene: TRBJ1-2; CDR3aa: CASSPGQGDYGYTF; CDR3nt: TGTGCCAGCAGCCCAGGACAGGGGGACTATGGCTACACCTTC
v_gene: TRBV27; abundance: .; d_gene: .; j_gene: TRBJ1-4; CDR3aa: CASSPREGGARLNEKLFF; CDR3nt: TGTGCCAGCAGTCCAAGGGAGGGGGGGGCAAGGTTGAATGAAAAACTGTTTTTT
v_gene: TRBV7-3; abundance: .; d_gene: TRBD2; j_gene: TRBJ2-2; CDR3aa: CASSLSGTTSTGELFF; CDR3nt: TGTGCCAGCAGCTTATCTGGGACTACGTCCACCGGGGAGCTGTTTTTT
v_gene: TRBV29-1; abundance: .; d_gene: .; j_gene: TRBJ2-2; CDR3aa: CSARRGQALNTGELFF; CDR3nt: TGCAGCGCCCGCAGAGGGCAGGCACTAAACACCGGGGAGCTGTTTTTT
v_gene: TRBV18; abundance: once; d_gene: .; j_gene: TRBJ2-7; CDR3aa: CASSIQEGEQYF; CDR3nt: TGTGCCAGCTCAATACAGGAGGGCGAGCAGTACTTC
v_gene: TRBV3-1/TRBV3-2; abundance: .; d_gene: TRBD2; j_gene: TRBJ2-5; CDR3aa: CASSPGTSGQETQYF; CDR3nt: TGTGCCAGCAGCCCCGGGACTAGCGGGCAAGAGACCCAGTACTTC
v_gene: TRBV6-5; abundance: .; d_gene: TRBD1; j_gene: TRBJ2-7; CDR3aa: CASRRDRVTYEQYF; CDR3nt: TGTGCCAGCAGACGGGACAGGGTCACCTACGAGCAGTACTTC
v_gene: TRBV19; abundance: .; d_gene: .; j_gene: TRBJ1-1; CDR3aa: CASTFRAANTEAFF; CDR3nt: TGTGCCAGTACCTTCAGGGCCGCGAACACTGAAGCTTTCTTT
v_gene: TRBV12-3/TRBV12-4; abundance: .; d_gene: .; j_gene: TRBJ1-3; CDR3aa: CASARRGNTIYF; CDR3nt: TGTGCCAGTGCCCGTAGGGGAAACACCATATATTTT
v_gene: TRBV27; abundance: .; d_gene: TRBD1; j_gene: TRBJ1-5; CDR3aa: CASSFGTGGNQPQHF; CDR3nt: TGTGCCAGCAGTTTTGGGACAGGGGGAAATCAGCCCCAGCATTTT
v_gene: TRBV3-1/TRBV3-2; abundance: .; d_gene: .; j_gene: TRBJ1-3; CDR3aa: CASSANFPLHARNTIYF; CDR3nt: TGTGCCAGCAGCGCAAACTTTCCTTTACACGCACGAAACACCATATATTTT
v_gene: TRBV7-9; abundance: .; d_gene: TRBD1; j_gene: TRBJ1-2; CDR3aa: CASSLQTGNGYTF; CDR3nt: TGTGCCAGCAGCTTACAGACAGGGAACGGCTACACCTTC
v_gene: TRBV7-9; abundance: .; d_gene: .; j_gene: TRBJ2-5; CDR3aa: CASSIGQSNGQETQYF; CDR3nt: TGTGCCAGCAGCATCGGACAGTCGAACGGACAAGAGACCCAGTACTTC
v_gene: TRBV11-2; abundance: .; d_gene: .; j_gene: TRBJ2-1; CDR3aa: CASSLQQYNEQFF; CDR3nt: TGTGCCAGCAGCCTACAACAGTACAATGAGCAGTTCTTC
v_gene: TRBV10-3; abundance: .; d_gene: .; j_gene: TRBJ2-5; CDR3aa: CAISEMGTGETQYF; CDR3nt: TGTGCCATCAGTGAGATGGGGACGGGGGAGACCCAGTACTTC
v_gene: TRBV6-1; abundance: few; d_gene: .; j_gene: TRBJ1-2; CDR3aa: CASSENNYGYTF; CDR3nt: TGTGCCAGCAGTGAGAATAACTATGGCTACACCTTC
v_gene: TRBV18; abundance: .; d_gene: .; j_gene: TRBJ1-1; CDR3aa: CASSMDRETTEAFF; CDR3nt: TGTGCCAGCTCAATGGACAGAGAGACCACTGAAGCTTTCTTT
v_gene: TRBV11-2; abundance: .; d_gene: TRBD1; j_gene: TRBJ2-7; CDR3aa: CASSPGQVDEQYF; CDR3nt: TGTGCCAGCAGCCCGGGACAGGTCGACGAGCAGTACTTC
v_gene: TRBV5-6; abundance: .; d_gene: .; j_gene: TRBJ2-2; CDR3aa: CASSYTNTGELFF; CDR3nt: TGTGCCAGCAGCTACACGAACACCGGGGAGCTGTTTTTT
v_gene: TRBV27; abundance: .; d_gene: TRBD1; j_gene: TRBJ1-1; CDR3aa: CASSFRTGSTEAFF; CDR3nt: TGTGCCAGCAGTTTCCGGACAGGGAGCACTGAAGCTTTCTTT